The source of this T cell receptor (beta chain) is a study of human T cells and chemical hapten exposure. Study as a whole: Patch tests of 0.01% DPC on the upper back were read at 6 days. Findings of the study overall: With DPC sensitization, TCRs exceeding 1 in 1000 frequency showed no change.

The time point denotes: pre-sensitization, week 0. Treatment: therapeutic diphenylcyclopropenone sensitization with weekly scalp DPC. In TCRdb, the RACE reads were re-called with MiXCR into one record per CDR3 protein. The table includes about 87,000 distinct CDR3 sequences, around 10% detected once. This clonotype appeared many times. What it binds is unknown. The germline V gene has CDR1 KGHSH and CDR2 LQKENI. The CDR3 runs 16 residues. The V gene lost 6 bases and the J gene lost 4 bases, with 21 bases spanning the gap. The rearrangement uses TRBV18 and TRBJ1-2; perhaps TRBD1 as D (6 bases). This TCR derives from a woman aged 40 to 50 with alopecia areata. Some clones in this sample may be carry-over from other donors' samples. The material was whole blood, obtained in connection with sensitization to the hapten diphenylcyclopropenone (DPC). The CDR3 region is CASSPFRGPVSYGYTF. For the CDR3, the DNA is TGTGCCAGCTCTCCATTCCGGGGGCCAGTGAGCTATGGCTACACCTTC. The full variable domain, completed using reference TRBV18 and TRBJ1-2, is NAGVMQNPRHLVRRRGQEARLRCSPMKGHSHVYWYRQLPEEGLKFMVYLQKENIIDESGMPKERFSAEFPKEGPSILRIQQVVRGDSAAYFCASSPFRGPVSYGYTFGSGTRLTVV.